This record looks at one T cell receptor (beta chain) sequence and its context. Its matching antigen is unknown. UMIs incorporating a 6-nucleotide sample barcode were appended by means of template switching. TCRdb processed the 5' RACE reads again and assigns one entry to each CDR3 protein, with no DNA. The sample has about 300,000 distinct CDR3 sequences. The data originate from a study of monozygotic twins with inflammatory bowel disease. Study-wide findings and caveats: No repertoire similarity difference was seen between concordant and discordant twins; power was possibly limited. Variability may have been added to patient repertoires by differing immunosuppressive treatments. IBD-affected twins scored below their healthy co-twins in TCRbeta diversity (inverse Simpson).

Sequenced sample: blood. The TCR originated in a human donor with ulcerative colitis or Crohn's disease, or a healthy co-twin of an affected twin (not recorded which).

CDR3 residues: CASSQVEGSYGYTF. The V call is TRBV4-3, the J call TRBJ1-2. The germline V gene encodes CDR1 LGHNA and CDR2 YSLEER. The CDR3 extends over 14 amino acids.